This TCR beta chain was retrieved from a study of cytomegalovirus exposure and HLA in healthy donors. Study-wide findings and caveats: Equally common other TCR beta chains were less clonally expanded than HLA-associated ones, a later analysis found. Reportedly, HLA-A and HLA-B alleles of most subjects were accurately predicted from TCR beta. The study put around 180 TCR beta chains on its list as cytomegalovirus-associated. Presence/absence analyses assumed roughly uniform sequencing depth across donors.

The PCR was carried out with 60 Vbeta primers and 13 Jbeta primers. Clones were read by immunoSEQ multiplex PCR, and TCRdb kept only the in-frame ones, dropping some. This sample has roughly 100,000 clones, with roughly three quarters found just once. As concerns this clone: The antigen is unknown.

The sequence derives from a man aged 40-55 years in good health and CMV-seronegative. Sample: PBMCs.

Here the CDR3 reads CASSRRDSRSYEQYF. Written as DNA, the CDR3 is TGTGCCAGCAGTAGGCGGGACAGTCGGTCCTACGAGCAGTACTTC. J is TRBJ2-7 and V is TRBV27, with D possibly TRBD1 on 7 matching bases. Trimming cost V 5 bases and J 1 base, with 15 bases left between them. Germline values: CDR1 MNHEY, CDR2 SMNVEV (reference sequence). This CDR3 region has 15 residues.